The sample holds many counts of the clone carrying this T cell receptor beta chain. Its antigen is still unknown. This record belongs to a study of CD8 T cells in ankylosing spondylitis. Findings of the study overall: Prior literature has documented some motif variants in synovial fluid and blood from reactive arthritis. For ankylosing spondylitis blood, a TCR beta motif of fewer than 10 highly homologous variants appeared characteristic.

Quantitative molecular-barcoded 5'-RACE generated the TCR beta libraries. Each CDR3 protein gets one entry after TCRdb re-called the 5' RACE reads with MiXCR. The table has approximately 540,000 distinct CDR3 sequences, roughly 13% seen once. Per the germline V gene, CDR1 is SGHAT and CDR2 is FQNNGV. The CDR3 is 19 residues long. V trimming: 5 bases; J trimming: 0 bases; junction bases outside the gene matches: 8. The clonotype was recovered from a male donor with ankylosing spondylitis. The sample was blood, either unsorted or a sorted T cell fraction (not recorded which). V is TRBV11-2 and J is TRBJ2-2; 14 nucleotides align to TRBD2. This CDR3 is CASSVVGTSGSPNTGELFF. The CDR3 nucleotides read TGTGCCAGCAGCGTAGTGGGGACTAGCGGGAGTCCGAACACCGGGGAGCTGTTTTTT.